These T cell receptor beta chains were read from a single sample in a study of T cells in Graves' hyperthyroidism and ophthalmopathy. TCRdb recomputed calls from the multiplex PCR reads with MiXCR, one row per CDR3 protein. The sample holds roughly 380,000 distinct CDR3 sequences, 13% seen once. The sequenced material came from blood. These receptor sequences come from a man younger than 45 with Graves' hyperthyroidism that later progressed to Graves' ophthalmopathy. CDR3s include the opening cysteine and the closing phenylalanine or tryptophan. D genes are given only for firm matches. Where a row states a size, it is once, few, many or the class of an expanded clone; other rows omit it.

V	J	D	size	DNA	CDR3
TRBV28	TRBJ2-2	NA	NA	TGTGCCAGCAGTTTAAGCTTAGGGGGCACCGGGGAGCTGTTTTTT	CASSLSLGGTGELFF
TRBV5-8	TRBJ1-2	NA	few	TGTGCCAGCAGCTTGACGAGGCGAGGGAGGAATGGCTACACCTTC	CASSLTRRGRNGYTF
TRBV28	TRBJ1-2	TRBD1	many	TGTGCCAGCAGTTCTTATCCCGGGACAGGGGATGGCTACACCTTC	CASSSYPGTGDGYTF
TRBV20-1	TRBJ2-1	TRBD2	many	TGCAGTGCTTTATCCTCGCGGGGGGTTGGATACAATGAGCAGTTCTTC	CSALSSRGVGYNEQFF
TRBV18	TRBJ2-3	NA	many	TGTGCCAGCTCACCAAAAAGCGGCATGGATACGCAGTATTTT	CASSPKSGMDTQYF
TRBV5-1	TRBJ2-3	NA	many	TGCGCCAGCAGCTTGGACTGGGGGAGCACAGATACGCAGTATTTT	CASSLDWGSTDTQYF
TRBV27	TRBJ2-3	NA	few	TGTGCCAGCAGTGCCGACTCGTCCCGCACAGATACGCAGTATTTT	CASSADSSRTDTQYF
TRBV3-1	TRBJ2-7	TRBD2	NA	TGTGCCAGCAGCCAAGAACTAGCGGGGTCCTCCTACGAGCAGTACTTC	CASSQELAGSSYEQYF
TRBV12-3/TRBV12-4	TRBJ2-5	NA	many	TGTGCCAGCACCCACGGAATTCAAGAGACCCAGTACTTC	CASTHGIQETQYF
TRBV6-2/TRBV6-3	TRBJ1-6	NA	NA	TGTGCCAGCAGTTCCTCTCCGGGACACCCTATGGCCCTCCACTTT	CASSSSPGHPMALHF
TRBV20-1	TRBJ2-1	NA	many	TGCAGTGCTGCGAAGCTCCGGGGTTACAATGAGCAGTTCTTC	CSAAKLRGYNEQFF
TRBV7-9	TRBJ2-7	NA	few	TGTGCCAGCAGCTGGACTTCGGGCTTCTACGAGCAGTACTTC	CASSWTSGFYEQYF
TRBV18	TRBJ1-6	NA	NA	TGTGCCAGCTCACCATTTGGCAGCCAAAATAATTCACCCCTCCACTTT	CASSPFGSQNNSPLHF
TRBV29-1	TRBJ1-2	TRBD1	many	TGCAGCGCCACAGGGGGCTCTAACTATGGCTACACCTTC	CSATGGSNYGYTF
TRBV5-1	TRBJ1-5	TRBD1	NA	TGCGCCAGCAGTCTACAGGGGTCTCCCAATCAGCCCCAGCATTTT	CASSLQGSPNQPQHF